These T cell receptor beta chains were read from a single sample in a study of T cell responses to AZD1222 COVID-19 vaccine. Data came from immunoSEQ multiplex PCR; TCRdb stores just in-frame clones and leaves some out. The sample contains fewer than 150,000 clones, 90% of which appear only once. The input for sequencing was peripheral blood, taken on day 0 of AZD1222 vaccination. All receptors come from an adult in good health. CDR3s include the opening cysteine and the closing phenylalanine or tryptophan. Each record gives: CDR3 length, V gene, J gene, D gene, clone size, CDR3 protein, CDR3 DNA. D genes are given only for firm matches. Clone size is not always given. Where it is, it says once, few, many or a class for expanded clones.

>18|TRBV5-1|TRBJ2-1|TRBD2|-
CASSLAGLAGARTNEQFF
TGCGCCAGCAGCTTGGCCGGACTAGCGGGGGCCAGGACCAATGAGCAGTTCTTC
>12|TRBV21-1|TRBJ2-7|-|-
CATTGRRWEQYF
TGTGCCACAACCGGGAGGCGGTGGGAGCAGTACTTC
>14|TRBV5-4|TRBJ2-1|TRBD1|once
CASSLRDRGNEQFF
TGTGCCAGCAGCTTGCGGGACAGGGGTAATGAGCAGTTCTTC
>16|TRBV2|TRBJ2-3|-|-
CASSENELVRYDTQYF
TGTGCCAGCAGTGAAAACGAACTAGTTAGGTACGATACGCAGTATTTT
>14|TRBV7-2|TRBJ1-6|-|-
CASSPDSYNSPLHF
TGTGCCAGCAGCCCCGACAGCTATAATTCACCCCTCCACTTT
>12|TRBV6-6|TRBJ1-5|-|-
CASSRDNQPQHF
TGTGCCAGCAGCAGGGACAATCAGCCCCAGCATTTT
>15|TRBV19|TRBJ1-2|TRBD1|-
CASSTQTGQIYGYTF
TGTGCCAGTAGTACACAGACGGGACAGATATATGGCTACACCTTC
>14|TRBV6-1|TRBJ1-1|-|-
CASSEIGLNTEAFF
TGTGCCAGCAGTGAAATCGGGTTGAACACTGAAGCTTTCTTT
>15|TRBV19|TRBJ2-5|TRBD1|-
CASSTRDRAQETQYF
TGTGCCAGTAGCACGCGGGACAGGGCACAAGAGACCCAGTACTTC
>13|TRBV3-1/TRBV3-2|TRBJ1-5|-|-
CASSQSVDQPQHF
TGTGCCAGCAGCCAATCCGTAGATCAGCCCCAGCATTTT
>15|TRBV6-5|TRBJ2-1|-|-
CASTLGAGPYNEQFF
TGTGCCAGCACCCTAGGGGCGGGACCCTACAATGAGCAGTTCTTC
>13|TRBV30|TRBJ2-7|-|-
CAWTPVRDYEQYF
TGTGCCTGGACTCCTGTCCGAGACTACGAGCAGTACTTC
>14|TRBV20-1|TRBJ1-5|-|-
CSASWGNSNQPQHF
TGCAGTGCTAGTTGGGGAAATAGCAATCAGCCCCAGCATTTT
>16|TRBV25-1|TRBJ2-2|TRBD2|-
CASGGRGVSSTGELFF
TGTGCCAGCGGGGGGAGGGGCGTGTCCAGCACCGGGGAGCTGTTTTTT
>16|TRBV6-4|TRBJ2-1|TRBD2|-
CASSSLAGGAFNEQFF
TGTGCCAGCAGTTCACTAGCGGGGGGGGCGTTCAATGAGCAGTTCTTC
>14|TRBV6-1|TRBJ2-7|TRBD1|-
CASSEFQGDYEQYF
TGTGCCAGCAGTGAATTTCAGGGGGACTACGAGCAGTACTTC
>17|TRBV18|TRBJ1-2|-|-
CASSLAGASYANYGYTF
TGTGCCAGCTCTCTTGCAGGGGCCTCCTATGCTAACTATGGCTACACCTTC
>16|TRBV3-1/TRBV3-2|TRBJ1-4|-|-
CASSQEEYGVDEKLFF
TGTGCCAGCAGCCAAGAAGAGTACGGGGTCGATGAAAAACTGTTTTTT
>16|TRBV7-8|TRBJ1-1|TRBD1|-
CASSKPGQGARTEAFF
TGTGCCAGCAGTAAACCGGGACAGGGGGCGAGAACTGAAGCTTTCTTT
>15|TRBV7-8|TRBJ1-5|-|few
CASSLDEASNQPQHF
TGTGCCAGCAGCTTAGATGAGGCTAGCAATCAGCCCCAGCATTTT
>15|TRBV19|TRBJ2-2|TRBD1|once
CASSIVTGARGELFF
TGTGCCAGTAGTATAGTTACAGGGGCGCGCGGGGAGCTGTTTTTT
>15|TRBV15|TRBJ1-5|TRBD1|-
CATTADRLSNQPQHF
TGTGCCACCACCGCGGACAGGCTCTCTAATCAGCCCCAGCATTTT
>15|TRBV5-1|TRBJ2-7|TRBD1|-
CASSLSAGGAYEQYF
TGCGCCAGCAGCTTGTCAGCAGGGGGAGCCTACGAGCAGTACTTC
>14|TRBV7-3|TRBJ2-3|-|-
CASSLEGPTDTQYF
TGTGCCAGCAGCTTAGAGGGACCAACAGATACGCAGTATTTT
>12|TRBV29-1|TRBJ1-1|TRBD1|-
CSVHRQGGRAFF
TGCAGCGTCCATAGACAGGGGGGGAGAGCTTTCTTT